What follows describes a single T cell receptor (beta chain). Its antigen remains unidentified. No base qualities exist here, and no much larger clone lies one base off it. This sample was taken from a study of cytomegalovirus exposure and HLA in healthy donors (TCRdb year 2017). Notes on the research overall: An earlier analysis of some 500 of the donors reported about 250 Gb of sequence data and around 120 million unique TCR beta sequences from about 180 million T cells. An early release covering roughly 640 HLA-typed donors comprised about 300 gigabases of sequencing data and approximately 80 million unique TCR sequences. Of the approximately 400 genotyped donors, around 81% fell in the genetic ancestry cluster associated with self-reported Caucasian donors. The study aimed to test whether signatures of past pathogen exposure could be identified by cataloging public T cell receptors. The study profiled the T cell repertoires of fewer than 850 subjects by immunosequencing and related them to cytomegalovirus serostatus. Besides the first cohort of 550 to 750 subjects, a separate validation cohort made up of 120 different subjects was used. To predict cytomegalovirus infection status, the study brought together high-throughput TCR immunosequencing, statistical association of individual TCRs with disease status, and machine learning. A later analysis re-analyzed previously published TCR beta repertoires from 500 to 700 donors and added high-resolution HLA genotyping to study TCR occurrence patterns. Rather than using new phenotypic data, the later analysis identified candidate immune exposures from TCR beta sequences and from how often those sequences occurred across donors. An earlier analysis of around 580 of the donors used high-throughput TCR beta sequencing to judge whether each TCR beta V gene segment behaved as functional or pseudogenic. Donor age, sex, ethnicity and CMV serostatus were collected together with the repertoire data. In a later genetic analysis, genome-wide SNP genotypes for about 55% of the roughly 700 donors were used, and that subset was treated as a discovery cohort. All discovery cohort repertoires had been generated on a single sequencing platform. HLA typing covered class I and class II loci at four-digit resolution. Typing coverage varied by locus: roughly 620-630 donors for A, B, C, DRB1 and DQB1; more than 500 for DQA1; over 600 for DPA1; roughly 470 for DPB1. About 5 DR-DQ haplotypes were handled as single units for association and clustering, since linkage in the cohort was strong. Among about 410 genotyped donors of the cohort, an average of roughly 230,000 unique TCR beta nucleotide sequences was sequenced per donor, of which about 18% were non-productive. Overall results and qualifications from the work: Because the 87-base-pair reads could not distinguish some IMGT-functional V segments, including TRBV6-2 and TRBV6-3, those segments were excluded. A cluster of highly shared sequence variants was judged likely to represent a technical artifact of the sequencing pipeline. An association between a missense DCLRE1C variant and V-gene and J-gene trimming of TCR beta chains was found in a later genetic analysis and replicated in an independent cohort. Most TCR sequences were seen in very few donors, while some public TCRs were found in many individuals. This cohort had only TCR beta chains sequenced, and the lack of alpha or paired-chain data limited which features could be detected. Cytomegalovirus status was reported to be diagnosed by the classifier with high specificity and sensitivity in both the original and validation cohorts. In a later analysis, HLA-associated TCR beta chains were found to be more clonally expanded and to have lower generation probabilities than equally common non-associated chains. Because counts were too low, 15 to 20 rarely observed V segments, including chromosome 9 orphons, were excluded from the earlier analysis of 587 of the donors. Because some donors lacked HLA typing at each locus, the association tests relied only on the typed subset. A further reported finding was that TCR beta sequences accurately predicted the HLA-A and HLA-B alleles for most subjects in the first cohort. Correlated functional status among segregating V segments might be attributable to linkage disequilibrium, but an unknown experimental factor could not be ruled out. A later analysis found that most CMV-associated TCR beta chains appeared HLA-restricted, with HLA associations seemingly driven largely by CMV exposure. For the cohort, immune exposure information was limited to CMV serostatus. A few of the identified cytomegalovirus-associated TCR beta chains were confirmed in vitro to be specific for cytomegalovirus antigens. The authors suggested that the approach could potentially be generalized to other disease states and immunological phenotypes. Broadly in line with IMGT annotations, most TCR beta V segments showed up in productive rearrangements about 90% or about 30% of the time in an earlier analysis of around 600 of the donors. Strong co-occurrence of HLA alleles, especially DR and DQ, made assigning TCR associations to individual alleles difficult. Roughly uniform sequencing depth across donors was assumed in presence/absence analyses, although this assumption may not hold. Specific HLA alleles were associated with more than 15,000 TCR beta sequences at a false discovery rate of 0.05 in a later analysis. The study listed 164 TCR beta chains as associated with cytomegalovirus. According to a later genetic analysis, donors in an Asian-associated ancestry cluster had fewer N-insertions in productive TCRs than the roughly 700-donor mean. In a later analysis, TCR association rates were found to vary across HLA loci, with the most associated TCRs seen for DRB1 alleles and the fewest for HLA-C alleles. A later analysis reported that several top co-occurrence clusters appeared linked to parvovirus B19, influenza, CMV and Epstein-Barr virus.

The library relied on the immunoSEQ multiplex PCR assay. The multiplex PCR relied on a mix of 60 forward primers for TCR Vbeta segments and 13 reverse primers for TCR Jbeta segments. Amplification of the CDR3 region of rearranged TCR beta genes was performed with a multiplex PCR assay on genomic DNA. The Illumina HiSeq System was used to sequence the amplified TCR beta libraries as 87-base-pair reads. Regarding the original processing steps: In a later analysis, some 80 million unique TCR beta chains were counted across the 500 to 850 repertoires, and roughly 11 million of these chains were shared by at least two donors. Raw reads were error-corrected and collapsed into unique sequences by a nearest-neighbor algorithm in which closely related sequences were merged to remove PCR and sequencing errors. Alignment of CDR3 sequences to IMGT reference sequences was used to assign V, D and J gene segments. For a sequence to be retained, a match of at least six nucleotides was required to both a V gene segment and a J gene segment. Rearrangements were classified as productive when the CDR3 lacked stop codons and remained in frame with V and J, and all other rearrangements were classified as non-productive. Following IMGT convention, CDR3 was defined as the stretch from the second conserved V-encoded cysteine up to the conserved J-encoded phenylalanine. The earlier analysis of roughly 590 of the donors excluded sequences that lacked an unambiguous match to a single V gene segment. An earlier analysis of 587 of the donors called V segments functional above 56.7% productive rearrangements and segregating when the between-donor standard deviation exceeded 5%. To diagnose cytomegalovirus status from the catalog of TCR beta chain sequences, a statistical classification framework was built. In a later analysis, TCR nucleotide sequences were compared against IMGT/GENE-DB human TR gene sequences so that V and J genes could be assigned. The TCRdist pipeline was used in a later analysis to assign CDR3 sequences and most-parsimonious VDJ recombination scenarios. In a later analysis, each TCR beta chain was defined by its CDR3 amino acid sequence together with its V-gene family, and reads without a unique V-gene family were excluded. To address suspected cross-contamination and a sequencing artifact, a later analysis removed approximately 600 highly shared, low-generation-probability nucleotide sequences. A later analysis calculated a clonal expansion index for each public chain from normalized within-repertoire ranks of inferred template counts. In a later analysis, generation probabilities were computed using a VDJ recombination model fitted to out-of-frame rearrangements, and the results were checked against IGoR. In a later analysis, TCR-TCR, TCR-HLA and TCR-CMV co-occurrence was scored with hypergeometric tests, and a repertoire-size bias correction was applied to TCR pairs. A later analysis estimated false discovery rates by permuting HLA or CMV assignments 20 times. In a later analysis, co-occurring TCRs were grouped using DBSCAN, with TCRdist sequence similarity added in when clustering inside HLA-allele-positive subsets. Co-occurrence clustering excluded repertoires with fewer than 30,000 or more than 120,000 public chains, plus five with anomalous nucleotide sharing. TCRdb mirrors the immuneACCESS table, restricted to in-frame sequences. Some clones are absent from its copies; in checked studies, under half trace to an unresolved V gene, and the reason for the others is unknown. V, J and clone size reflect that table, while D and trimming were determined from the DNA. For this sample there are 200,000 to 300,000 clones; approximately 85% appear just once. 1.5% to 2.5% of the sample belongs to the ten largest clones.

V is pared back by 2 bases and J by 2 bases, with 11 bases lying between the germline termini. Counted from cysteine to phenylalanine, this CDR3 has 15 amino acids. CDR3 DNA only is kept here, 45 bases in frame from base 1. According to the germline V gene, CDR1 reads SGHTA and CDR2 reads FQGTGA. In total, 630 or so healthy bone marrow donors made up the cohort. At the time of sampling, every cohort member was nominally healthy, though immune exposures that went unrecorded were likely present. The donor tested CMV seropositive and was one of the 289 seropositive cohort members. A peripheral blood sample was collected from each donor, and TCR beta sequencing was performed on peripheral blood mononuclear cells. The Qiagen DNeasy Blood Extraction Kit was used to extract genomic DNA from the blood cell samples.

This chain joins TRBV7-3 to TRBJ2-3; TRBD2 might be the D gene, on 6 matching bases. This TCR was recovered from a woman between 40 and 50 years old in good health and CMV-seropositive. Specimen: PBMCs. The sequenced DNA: TGTGCCAGCAGCTTATTCGGGACTTTCACAGATACGCAGTATTTT. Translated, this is CASSLFGTFTDTQYF.